Presented here are 21 T cell receptor beta chains from one specimen sequenced in a study of T cells in Graves' hyperthyroidism and ophthalmopathy. Researchers amplified the TCR beta CDR3 regions from RNA transcripts. Primed by the HTBI set, a first-round RT-PCR was run on the TCR CDR3. Each CDR3 protein gets one entry after TCRdb re-called the multiplex PCR reads with MiXCR. The table lists around 270,000 distinct CDR3 sequences, about 19% of them singletons. Source material: blood. The receptors were sampled from a middle-aged man with Graves' ophthalmopathy.

The V gene is TRBV2, the J gene TRBJ2-1; TRBD2 agrees at 12 bases. Germline loops: CDR1 SNHLY, CDR2 FYNNEI. Trimming took 7 bases from V and 0 from J; bases not matched to a gene: 10. CDR3 size: 18 residues. The CDR3 nucleotides read TGTGCCAGCACGGGGCTAGCGGGAGGGCGGAGCTCCTACAATGAGCAGTTCTTC. This gives the protein CASTGLAGGRSSYNEQFF.

The rearrangement uses TRBV7-9 and TRBJ1-2; 11 bases agree with TRBD1. The V and J ends lost 4 bases and 8 bases, in that order; junction bases with no gene match: 15. CDR3 length equals 17 residues. Germline loops: CDR1 SEHNR, CDR2 FQNEAQ (reference sequence). The CDR3 DNA sequence: TGTGCCAGCAGCTCCCGGACAGGGGGCCCTCGTACTTGGGGCTACACCTTC. Translating it yields CASSSRTGGPRTWGYTF.

The DNA of the CDR3 is TGTGCCAGCAGTTGGACAGCGGGAGTAACAGATACGCAGTATTTT. Translating it yields CASSWTAGVTDTQYF. V and J are TRBV28 and TRBJ2-3, with 8 bases identical to TRBD2. From germline, CDR1 is MDHEN and CDR2 SYDVKM. The CDR3 has 15 residues. V lost 4 bases, J lost 3 bases, and 6 bases stayed unmatched.

V and J are TRBV5-1 and TRBJ2-5, with TRBD2 identical over 8 bases. The CDR3 loop spans 16 amino acids. Germline CDR1 is SGHRS and CDR2 is YFSETQ. Germline trimming cut 0 bases from V and 5 bases from J; bases unmatched to any gene: 9. The DNA for the CDR3 is TGCGCCAGCAGCTTGGTTGCGGGAGGAGGGGTCGAGACCCAGTACTTC. Its translation: CASSLVAGGGVETQYF.

At least ten counts were recorded for this clonotype. The J gene is TRBJ2-3, the V gene TRBV28, with D perhaps matching TRBD1 (6 bases). CDR1 MDHEN and CDR2 SYDVKM come from the germline V gene. The CDR3 covers 15 residues. V was shortened by 7 bases and J by 0 bases, with 14 bases between the two germline ends. CDR3 region: CASTMDSSSTDTQYF. CDR3 in DNA: TGTGCCAGCACCATGGACAGCTCTAGCACAGATACGCAGTATTTT. Full variable domain (outside the CDR3, taken from reference TRBV28 and TRBJ2-3): DVKVTQSSRYLVKRTGEKVFLECVQDMDHENMFWYRQDPGLGLRLIYFSYDVKMKEKGDIPEGYSVSREKKERFSLILESASTNQTSMYLCASTMDSSSTDTQYFGPGTRLTVL.

The gene calls are TRBV4-1 and TRBJ1-5, with 7 bases lining up with TRBD1. Trimming at V came to 1 base and at J to 3 bases, leaving 3 bases not matched to a gene. CDR3 length equals 15 residues. Germline CDR1 and CDR2: MGHRA and YSYEKL. CDR3 sequence reads: CASSQGDSNNQPQHF. The CDR3 region has the DNA TGCGCCAGCAGCCAAGGGGACAGTAACAATCAGCCCCAGCATTTT.

This clonotype was picked up a small number of times. The rearrangement joins TRBV10-3 to TRBJ1-5; D is possibly TRBD1 (5 bases). From germline, CDR1 is ENHRY and CDR2 SYGVKD. The CDR3 runs to 17 residues. V lost 2 bases, J lost 2 bases, and 16 bases lay in between. CDR3 residues: CAISEGGTSGRNQPQHF. The CDR3 nucleotides read TGTGCCATCAGTGAGGGCGGGACCTCCGGCCGCAATCAGCCCCAGCATTTT.

This chain uses TRBV4-1 with TRBJ2-1; D is possibly TRBD2 (6 bases). Between the trimmed V and J ends, which lost 10 bases and 2 bases, there was a span of 12 bases. The CDR3 runs 13 residues. CDR1 is MGHRA, CDR2 YSYEKL, per germline. The CDR3 DNA reads TGCGCCACCTCTTCGGGGGCCTACAATGAGCAGTTCTTC. Its translation: CATSSGAYNEQFF.

The chain joins TRBV9 to TRBJ1-1; D gene unclear. Germline V gene sequence: CDR1 SGDLS, CDR2 YYNGEE. The V end lost 7 bases, the J end lost 0 bases, and 13 bases lay between the germline ends. The CDR3 contains 14 residues. CDR3 in DNA: TGTGCCAGCTCAACTACCTCTATGAACACTGAAGCTTTCTTT. It codes for CASSTTSMNTEAFF.

V gene TRBV28 combines with J gene TRBJ2-2, with 7 bases lining up with TRBD2. J gave up 8 bases and V 2 bases, and 8 bases lay outside the gene matches. The CDR3 is 15 residues long. In germline, CDR1 is MDHEN, CDR2 SYDVKM. Here the CDR3 reads CASSLGGRARGELFF. The CDR3 bases are TGTGCCAGCAGTTTAGGGGGGAGGGCCAGAGGGGAGCTGTTTTTT.

This chain connects TRBV12-3 or TRBV12-4 to TRBJ1-6; D is unclear. V lost 5 bases, J lost 4 bases, and 6 bases lay in between. This CDR3 has 13 amino acids. CDR3 sequence reads: CASSGMYNSPLHF. The CDR3 bases are TGTGCCAGCAGTGGGATGTATAATTCACCCCTCCACTTT.

This clonotype was recorded a few times. The chain combines TRBV7-8 with TRBJ2-1, with 9 nucleotides matching TRBD1. This CDR3 is built from 17 residues. The V gene's germline CDR1 is SGHVS and CDR2 FQNEAQ. The ends lost 1 base at V and 7 bases at J; junction bases unmatched: 11. CDR3 in amino acids: CASSLETGGLSSNEQFF. CDR3 in DNA: TGTGCCAGCAGCTTAGAAACAGGGGGCCTTAGTTCGAATGAGCAGTTCTTC.

This clonotype was found many times. The chain joins TRBV6-4 to TRBJ2-3, with D hard to call. The CDR3 has 16 amino acids. Germline V gives CDR1 MRHNA, CDR2 SNTAGT. The V gene lost 0 bases and the J gene lost 2 bases, with 12 bases spanning the gap. CDR3 bases: TGTGCCAGCAGTGACTCGTTGACTTCCCACACAGATACGCAGTATTTT. Its protein product is CASSDSLTSHTDTQYF.

At least ten counts were recorded for this clonotype. This chain joins TRBV9 and TRBJ2-7; the D gene could be TRBD1 or TRBD2 (5 bases each). This CDR3 contains 14 residues. Per germline, CDR1 SGDLS and CDR2 YYNGEE. Trimming stripped 0 bases from V and 6 bases from J, with 13 bases between. The CDR3 sequence is CASSVGGDTTEQYF. The DNA for the CDR3 is TGTGCCAGCAGCGTAGGAGGGGATACTACCGAGCAGTACTTC.

This clonotype was seen only a few times. The rearrangement links TRBV7-9 to TRBJ2-3; 8 bases are a match to TRBD2. The germline V gene has CDR1 SEHNR and CDR2 FQNEAQ (reference sequence). Trimming took 5 bases from V and 2 from J; bases not matched to a gene: 6. The CDR3 covers 15 residues. The CDR3 is CASSTGGGATDTQYF. The CDR3 DNA reads as TGTGCCAGCAGCACGGGGGGGGGGGCCACAGATACGCAGTATTTT.

This clonotype was counted at least ten times. The chain employs TRBV2 and TRBJ2-1, with a weak D call TRBD2 (5 bases). The CDR3 has 14 amino acids. Germline values: CDR1 SNHLY, CDR2 FYNNEI. V lost 7 bases and J lost 7, with 17 bases in between. CDR3 amino acids: CASTAPSSGNEQFF. The CDR3 DNA reads as TGTGCCAGCACCGCACCTTCCTCGGGGAATGAGCAGTTCTTC.

At least ten counts were recorded for this clonotype. V and J are TRBV3-1 and TRBJ2-2; possible D gene TRBD1, 6 bases. V lost 2 bases and J lost 4, with 11 bases in between. Germline lookup yields CDR1 LGHDT and CDR2 YNNKEL (reference sequence). The CDR3 contains 15 residues. CDR3 sequence reads: CASSQRAGVTGELFF. The CDR3 DNA is TGTGCCAGCAGCCAAAGGGCAGGGGTCACCGGGGAGCTGTTTTTT. Based on the CDR3 plus reference TRBV3-1 and TRBJ2-2, the full variable domain is DTAVSQTPKYLVTQMGNDKSIKCEQNLGHDTMYWYKQDSKKFLKIMFSYNNKELIINETVPNRFSPKSPDKAHLNLHINSLELGDSAVYFCASSQRAGVTGELFFGEGSRLTVL.

This clonotype was counted a few times. This chain links TRBV5-5 with TRBJ2-1; TRBD1 matches 10 bases. The CDR3 is made up of 18 amino acids. The germline CDR1 and CDR2 sequences are SGHKS and YYEKEE (reference sequence). The junction had 17 bases not matched to a gene; V was cut back by 4 bases and J by 7 bases. The CDR3 loop reads CASSTVPGQGYSWNEQFF. In nucleotides, the CDR3 is TGTGCCAGCAGCACTGTCCCGGGACAGGGGTATAGCTGGAATGAGCAGTTCTTC.

As for this clonotype: A much bigger clone sits one base away, suggesting this may be a read error. The chain uses TRBV27 and TRBJ2-3; 8 nucleotides match TRBD2. Germline values: CDR1 MNHEY, CDR2 SMNVEV (reference sequence). CDR3 length: 19 residues. The CDR3: CAGSLRGSGSETSTDTQYF. CDR3 nucleotide sequence: TGTGCCGGCAGCCTCCGGGGCAGCGGGAGTGAGACTAGCACAGATACGCAGTATTTT.

This clonotype was seen many times. The V and J genes are TRBV2 and TRBJ1-4, with 7 bases that match TRBD1. CDR3 length: 14 residues. Germline CDR1 SNHLY, CDR2 FYNNEI. V dropped 7 bases and J dropped 5; count of bases not matched to a gene: 7. In DNA, the CDR3 is TGTGCCAGCACCGGACAGGCCAAGAATGAAAAACTGTTTTTT. The encoded protein is CASTGQAKNEKLFF.

The rearrangement links TRBV6-5 to TRBJ2-3, with 8 bases fitting TRBD2. With V trimmed by 0 bases and J by 5 bases, 1 base remained unmatched. CDR3 length equals 14 residues. CDR1 is MNHEY, CDR2 SVGAGI, per germline. The CDR3 DNA follows: TGTGCCAGCAGTTACTCGAGCGGGAGAGATACGCAGTATTTT. Protein: CASSYSSGRDTQYF.